The present TCR beta chain was sequenced within a study of T cell repertoires in cytomegalovirus infection. Study context: Matching HLA type and CMV infection were both indicated by public TCR beta signatures.

CDR1 and CDR2 from the germline V gene are ENHRY and SYGVKD. The CDR3 is 18 residues long. After removal of 0 bases from V and 9 bases from J, the junction contained 17 bases not matched to a gene. Study-level findings and limits: There were HLA-C-restricted CMV-specific TCR beta clonotypes dominating the ex vivo response. CMV carriers having the relevant HLA were flagged by cumulative public TCR beta family frequency.

This clonotype was seen repeatedly, ten times or more. Its antigen remains unknown. TCRdb called the reads again in MiXCR, with one record for every CDR3 protein. The sample holds about 310,000 distinct CDR3 sequences, about a sixth seen once. Material for sequencing was PBMCs. The receptor was derived from a human donor in good health (CMV status not recorded). Some clones in this sample may be carry-over from other donors' samples. This chain connects TRBV10-3 to TRBJ2-1; 7 bases align to TRBD2. The CDR3 region is CAISESHERLAEHLEQFF. The CDR3 nucleotides are TGTGCCATCAGTGAGTCGCACGAAAGACTAGCAGAACACCTTGAGCAGTTCTTC.